What follows are 32 T cell receptor beta chains derived from one specimen sequenced in a study of Graves' ophthalmopathy and Graves' hyperthyroidism. Amplified material comprised TCR beta CDR3 regions derived from RNA transcripts. An opening RT-PCR round employed HTBI primers and preceded a second-round multiplex PCR. A single record per CDR3 protein comes from TCRdb applying MiXCR to the multiplex PCR reads. The data show approximately 540,000 distinct CDR3 sequences, with about 40% seen just once and about 4% held by the top ten. Material for sequencing was peripheral blood or thyroid tissue (not recorded which). Receptor source: an adult man with Graves' hyperthyroidism.

Only a few counts were recorded for this clonotype. The gene calls are TRBV20-1 and TRBJ1-4; 8 nucleotides align to TRBD1. The germline V gene has CDR1 DFQATT and CDR2 SNEGSKA (reference sequence). The trim removed 5 bases at V and 7 bases at J, leaving 9 bases unmatched. The CDR3 runs to 14 residues. The CDR3 nucleotides are TGCAGTGCTTACCCGACAGGGGCAGGTGAAAAACTGTTTTTT. Encoded protein: CSAYPTGAGEKLFF.

This chain links TRBV29-1 with TRBJ1-1, with TRBD1 matching 9 bases. The germline V gene encodes CDR1 SQVTM and CDR2 ANQGSEA. J was trimmed by 0 bases and V by 7 bases; bases with no gene match: 12. The CDR3 extends over 16 amino acids. The CDR3 reads CSALTGTGYLNTEAFF. CDR3 in DNA: TGCAGCGCCCTGACCGGGACAGGGTATCTGAACACTGAAGCTTTCTTT.

This clonotype came up a few times. The chain links TRBV7-8 to TRBJ1-5, with 9 bases lining up with TRBD1. The CDR3 extends over 16 amino acids. Germline CDR1 reads SGHVS; CDR2 reads FQNEAQ. The V and J ends lost 4 bases and 7 bases, in that order; junction bases with no gene match: 11. CDR3 bases: TGTGCCAGCAGCTCCGAGGACAGGGGCCCCGGGCAGCCCCAGCATTTT. It translates to CASSSEDRGPGQPQHF.

This clonotype has more than one count but fewer than ten. The chain combines TRBV4-1 with TRBJ1-4; 9 bases match TRBD1. The CDR3 sequence is 14 residues long. Germline assignment: CDR1 MGHRA and CDR2 YSYEKL. The V segment lost 5 bases and the J segment 6 bases; nucleotides outside the gene matches: 4. Written as DNA, the CDR3 is TGCGCCAGCAGCTCTACAGGGGGCGATGAAAAACTGTTTTTT. Its protein product is CASSSTGGDEKLFF.

The chain has TRBV29-1 and TRBJ2-5; 9 bases align to TRBD2. The CDR3 is made up of 15 amino acids. The trim removed 4 bases at V and 2 bases at J, leaving 8 bases unmatched. Germline lookup yields CDR1 SQVTM and CDR2 ANQGSEA. The CDR3: CSVGGPSGEQETQYF. Written as DNA, the CDR3 is TGCAGCGTTGGGGGACCTAGCGGGGAACAAGAGACCCAGTACTTC.

The chain carries TRBV29-1 and TRBJ2-7; D perhaps matches TRBD2 (6 bases). The CDR3 totals 12 residues. Trimming took off 7 bases at V and 4 bases at J, with 14 bases between the two ends. CDR1 is SQVTM and CDR2 is ANQGSEA in the germline V gene. The CDR3 loop reads CSAQGGVYEQYF. The CDR3 DNA reads TGCAGCGCCCAAGGCGGGGTTTACGAGCAGTACTTC.

The chain couples TRBV5-6 to TRBJ1-4, with D maybe TRBD1 (5 bases). Per germline, CDR1 SGHDT and CDR2 YYEEEE. Trimming left V 2 bases short and J 4 bases short, with 6 bases between. The CDR3 contains 13 residues. CDR3 in DNA: TGTGCCAGCAGCTTTCAGGGTAATGAAAAACTGTTTTTT. The encoded protein is CASSFQGNEKLFF.

This clonotype was recorded many times. The chain has TRBV20-1 and TRBJ2-7; tentatively, D is TRBD2 (6 bases). V was clipped by 6 bases and J by 3 bases, with 18 bases between them. This CDR3 region has 14 residues. Germline V gives CDR1 DFQATT, CDR2 SNEGSKA (reference sequence). Here the CDR3 DNA reads TGCAGTGCAGGAGGGGCAGCGGGCTTCTACGAGCAGTACTTC. Amino acids: CSAGGAAGFYEQYF.

For this clonotype: In this CDR3 the conserved last residue, phenylalanine or tryptophan, is missing, so a read error is likely. Because the CDR3's place on the DNA is in doubt, the DNA is left out and the CDR3 is given as listed by TCRdb. This chain joins TRBV7-8 and TRBJ1-1; the D call in the table, TRBD1, was not verified against the DNA. The CDR3 contains 12 residues when both ends are counted. CDR1 and CDR2 from the germline V gene are SGHVS and FQNEAQ. The CDR3 sequence is CASSLGGGTGNI.

This clonotype was found a few times. This chain joins TRBV20-1 and TRBJ2-7; tentatively, D is TRBD1 or TRBD2 (5 bases each). CDR1 DFQATT and CDR2 SNEGSKA come from the germline V gene (reference sequence). This CDR3 spans 15 amino acids. Trimming pared 5 bases from V and 3 bases from J, leaving 20 bases between. CDR3 DNA: TGCAGTGCTGGAACCCGGGACCGAACTTACTACGAGCAGTACTTC. This translates into CSAGTRDRTYYEQYF.

This clonotype was counted many times. V and J are TRBV27 and TRBJ2-7; 7 bases are a match to TRBD2. From germline, CDR1 is MNHEY and CDR2 SMNVEV (reference sequence). V trimming: 5 bases; J trimming: 2 bases; junction bases outside the gene matches: 9. This CDR3 spans 15 amino acids. CDR3 sequence (DNA): TGTGCCAGCAGTCCTACCCAACTAGCGACCTACGAGCAGTACTTC. Protein sequence: CASSPTQLATYEQYF.

This clonotype was seen many times. DNA of the CDR3: TGCAGCCTGCCCAGCACCCCCTACGAGCAGTACTTC. Its translation is CSLPSTPYEQYF. This chain joins TRBV20-1 and TRBJ2-7; D is undetermined. There are 12 residues in the CDR3. Germline values: CDR1 DFQATT, CDR2 SNEGSKA (reference sequence).

V usage is TRBV2 and J usage is TRBJ1-6, with D possibly matching TRBD1 (6 bases). The germline V gene encodes CDR1 SNHLY and CDR2 FYNNEI. This CDR3 region has 15 residues. Trimming stripped 3 bases from V and 10 bases from J, with 16 bases between. CDR3 sequence reads: CASSESGGANSPLHF. CDR3 nucleotides: TGTGCCAGCAGTGAGAGCGGGGGGGCCAACTCACCCCTCCACTTT.

The chain is built from TRBV6-1 and TRBJ1-6; the match to TRBD1 covers 7 bases. The ends lost 5 bases at V and 8 bases at J; junction bases unmatched: 3. CDR3 size: 13 residues. Germline CDR1 and CDR2: MNHNS and SASEGT. The CDR3 sequence is CASSRDSHSPLHF. The CDR3 DNA follows: TGTGCCAGCAGTCGGGACAGCCATTCACCCCTCCACTTT.

CDR3 nucleotides: TGTGCCAGCAGTTTCAGAAGGGACAGGGGGCGCCTCGATTATGGCTACACCTTC. This sequence encodes CASSFRRDRGRLDYGYTF. The rearrangement uses TRBV12-3 or TRBV12-4 and TRBJ1-2, with 12 bases fitting TRBD1. CDR3 length: 18 amino acids. V gave up 3 bases and J gave up 5 bases; unmatched junction bases: 13.

This sequence joins TRBV20-1 and TRBJ2-7, with D possibly called TRBD1 or TRBD2 (5 bases each). The assigned J gene may be wrong: the sequence end matches TRBJ2-1 better. The CDR3 totals 13 residues. CDR1 DFQATT and CDR2 SNEGSKA come from the germline V gene (reference sequence). As DNA, the CDR3 is TGCAGTGTTAGGACTGGGGGCTACAATGAGCAGTTCTTC. Translation gives CSVRTGGYNEQFF.

This clonotype came up many times. The V call is TRBV6-7, the J call TRBJ2-7; a possible D gene is TRBD2 (6 bases). TRBV6-7 is an ORF for which the function is uncertain. This CDR3 contains 16 residues. V was cut by 4 bases and J by 0 bases, with 16 bases left in between. CDR3 nucleotides: TGTGCCAGCAGTTTAAGTCTAGCGCCGAGCTCCTACGAGCAGTACTTC. Protein product: CASSLSLAPSSYEQYF.

The chain's CDR3 is CASSEGGERSNQPQHF. CDR3 nucleotide sequence: TGTGCCAGCAGTGAGGGAGGGGAGAGAAGCAATCAGCCCCAGCATTTT. This rearrangement joins TRBV25-1 to TRBJ1-5; tentatively, D is TRBD1 (5 bases). Per the germline V gene, CDR1 is MGHDK and CDR2 is SYGVNS. This CDR3 has 16 residues. The V and J ends lost 3 bases and 1 base respectively, with 13 bases between them.

The genes are TRBV20-1 and TRBJ2-7; 9 bases are a match to TRBD1. CDR1 is DFQATT, CDR2 SNEGSKA, per germline (reference sequence). Unmatched junction bases numbered 12, after V lost 6 bases and J lost 6 bases. This CDR3 contains 14 residues. CDR3 in DNA: TGCAGTGCCGGCCGGGACAGGGAAGGATGCGAGCAGTACTTC. Protein product: CSAGRDREGCEQYF.

The gene calls are TRBV20-1 and TRBJ1-5; D may be TRBD1 (6 bases). From germline, CDR1 is DFQATT and CDR2 SNEGSKA (reference sequence). The V end lost 3 bases, the J end lost 2 bases, and 14 bases lay between the germline ends. CDR3 length: 15 amino acids. This CDR3 reads CSARGASGGNQPQHF. CDR3 nucleotides: TGCAGTGCTAGGGGGGCTAGCGGGGGCAATCAGCCCCAGCATTTT.

This clonotype came up once. The V call is TRBV24-1, the J call TRBJ2-1; D may correspond to TRBD1 or TRBD2 (5 bases each). The CDR3 covers 17 residues. V lost 1 base, J lost 3 bases, and 15 bases lay in between. Germline V gene data show CDR1 as KGHDR and CDR2 as SFDVKD. This CDR3 reads CATSDFGLGTDYNEQFF. CDR3 nucleotides: TGTGCCACCAGTGATTTCGGGTTAGGGACGGACTACAATGAGCAGTTCTTC.

In this sample, this clonotype turned up many times. The J gene is TRBJ2-7, the V gene TRBV2; 8 nucleotides agree with TRBD1. The V gene's germline CDR1 is SNHLY and CDR2 FYNNEI. The CDR3 totals 13 residues. V shed 7 bases, J shed 5 bases, and the junction held 7 bases outside the gene matches. The CDR3 sequence is CASKQDRDNEQYF. CDR3 in DNA: TGTGCCAGCAAACAGGACAGGGACAACGAGCAGTACTTC. The entire variable domain, with the rest obtained from reference TRBV2 and TRBJ2-7, is as follows: EPEVTQTPSHQVTQMGQEVILRCVPISNHLYFYWYRQILGQKVEFLVSFYNNEISEKSEIFDDQFSVERPDGSNFTLKIRSTKLEDSAMYFCASKQDRDNEQYFGPGTRLTVT.

The V gene is TRBV29-1, the J gene TRBJ2-5; 10 bases agree with TRBD1. From germline, CDR1 is SQVTM and CDR2 ANQGSEA. The trim removed 6 bases at V and 4 bases at J, leaving 5 bases unmatched. CDR3 length: 13 residues. The CDR3 sequence: CSVPGQGIETQYF. CDR3 bases: TGCAGCGTGCCGGGACAGGGGATAGAGACCCAGTACTTC.

This clonotype turned up a few times. The chain combines TRBV28 with TRBJ1-1, with 7 bases aligning to TRBD1. Germline CDR1 and CDR2: MDHEN and SYDVKM. J was trimmed by 2 bases and V by 6 bases; bases with no gene match: 12. The CDR3 covers 16 residues. The CDR3 DNA reads TGTGCCAGCAGACCGATCGCCGGGACAGATAACACTGAAGCTTTCTTT. Residues: CASRPIAGTDNTEAFF.

The chain uses TRBV13 and TRBJ2-7; D is possibly TRBD2 (5 bases). V was cut by 5 bases and J by 4 bases, with 15 bases left in between. Germline-derived CDR1 and CDR2 are PRHDT and FYEKMQ (reference sequence). This CDR3 has 14 residues. CDR3 nucleotides: TGTGCCAGCAGCCCCTGGACTGATCCTTACGAGCAGTACTTC. It encodes CASSPWTDPYEQYF. Supplemented by reference TRBV13 and TRBJ2-7, the full variable domain reads AAGVIQSPRHLIKEKRETATLKCYPIPRHDTVYWYQQGPGQDPQFLISFYEKMQSDKGSIPDRFSAQQFSDYHSELNMSSLELGDSALYFCASSPWTDPYEQYFGPGTRLTVT.

A word on this clonotype: With a much larger clone just one base away, this may be a read error. The chain couples TRBV7-6 to TRBJ1-2, with 9 bases matching TRBD1. This CDR3 is 13 amino acids long. The V gene's germline CDR1 is SGHVS and CDR2 FNYEAQ. The DNA of the CDR3 is TGTGCCAGCACCCCGGACAGGGGCTCTGGCCACACCTTC. Translation: CASTPDRGSGHTF.

V and J are TRBV20-1 and TRBJ2-1, with D perhaps TRBD2 (6 bases). With the DNA end fitting TRBJ2-7 better, the J assignment may be wrong. The CDR3 contains 16 residues. Germline CDR1 and CDR2: DFQATT and SNEGSKA (reference sequence). DNA for the CDR3: TGCAGTGCCCCTGACCGCGGGAAAAGCTCCTACAATGAGCAGTACTTC. It encodes CSAPDRGKSSYNEQYF.

The V gene is TRBV9, the J gene TRBJ1-4, with TRBD1 identical over 7 bases. The CDR3 contains 19 residues. CDR1 is SGDLS and CDR2 is YYNGEE in the germline V gene. V trimming: 5 bases; J trimming: 3 bases; junction bases outside the gene matches: 19. CDR3 DNA sequence: TGTGCCAGCAGTTTTCACGGGACAGCGACCCGGCGGGCTAATGAAAAACTGTTTTTT. Translation: CASSFHGTATRRANEKLFF.

The sample holds many counts of this clonotype. The chain couples TRBV20-1 to TRBJ2-2; D is perhaps TRBD1 (5 bases). Germline CDR1 is DFQATT and CDR2 is SNEGSKA (reference sequence). Trimming shortened V by 1 base and J by 2 bases, and 14 bases separated the two germline ends. CDR3 size: 16 residues. The CDR3 sequence: CSARVGHPYNTGELFF. The CDR3 coding sequence is TGCAGTGCTAGAGTCGGACACCCCTATAACACCGGGGAGCTGTTTTTT.

This clonotype has a count of ten or more. This rearrangement joins TRBV20-1 to TRBJ2-5; D is possibly TRBD1 or TRBD2 (5 bases each). The CDR3 length is 14 residues. The germline gives CDR1 DFQATT, CDR2 SNEGSKA (reference sequence). Trimming stripped 6 bases from V and 4 bases from J, with 18 bases between. CDR3 sequence reads: CSAIIWGRGETQYF. Written as DNA, the CDR3 is TGCAGTGCCATCATTTGGGGGAGAGGAGAGACCCAGTACTTC.

This clonotype was found a few times. The chain joins TRBV7-9 to TRBJ2-7, with D possibly matching TRBD1 (6 bases). This CDR3 has 15 residues. From germline, CDR1 is SEHNR and CDR2 FQNEAQ (reference sequence). The V end was cut by 6 bases, the J end by 1 base, with 16 bases between. The CDR3 protein is CASSTMGATSYEQYF. In nucleotides, the CDR3 is TGTGCCAGCAGTACGATGGGGGCAACATCCTACGAGCAGTACTTC.

The CDR3 sequence is CASSVGTGGYTF. Written as DNA, the CDR3 is TGTGCCAGCAGCGTTGGGACCGGGGGCTACACCTTC. The chain carries TRBV2 and TRBJ1-2; maybe TRBD1 (5 bases). The V gene lost 6 bases and the J gene lost 8 bases, with 13 bases spanning the gap. CDR3 length: 12 amino acids. CDR1 and CDR2 from the germline V gene are SNHLY and FYNNEI.